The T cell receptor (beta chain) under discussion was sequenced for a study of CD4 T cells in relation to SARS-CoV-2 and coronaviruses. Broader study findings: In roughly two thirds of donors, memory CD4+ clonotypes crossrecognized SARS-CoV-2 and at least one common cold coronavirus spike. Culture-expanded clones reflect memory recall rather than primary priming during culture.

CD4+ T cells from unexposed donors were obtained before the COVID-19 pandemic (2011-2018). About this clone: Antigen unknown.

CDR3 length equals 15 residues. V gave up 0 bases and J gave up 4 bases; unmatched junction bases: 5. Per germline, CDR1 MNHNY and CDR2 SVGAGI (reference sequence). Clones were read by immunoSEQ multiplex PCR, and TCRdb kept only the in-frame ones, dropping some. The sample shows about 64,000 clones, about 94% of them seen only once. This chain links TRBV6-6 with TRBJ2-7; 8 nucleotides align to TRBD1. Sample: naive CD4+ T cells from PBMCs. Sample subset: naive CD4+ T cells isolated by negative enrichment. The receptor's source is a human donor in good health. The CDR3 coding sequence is TGTGCCAGCAGTTACTCCCCGCAGGGGGCATACGAGCAGTACTTC. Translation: CASSYSPQGAYEQYF.